This T cell receptor (beta chain) emerged from a study of siplizumab effects on memory and regulatory T cells. Naive, memory, effector memory and TEMRA subsets that were unstimulated underwent sequencing in a few donor pairs. Repertoires were generated with immunoSEQ multiplex PCR, while TCRdb's copy carries only in-frame clones and drops some. Of about 56,000 clones in the sample, just over 95% were seen once. Study-level points and caveats: Tracing alloreactive clones into unstimulated subsets worked for only a minor fraction of them. Naive T cells were seen as more diverse than memory cells and as major alloresponse contributors. The study found that mappable alloreactive CD4+ clones averaged approximately 69% Treg-derived with siplizumab and under 35% in controls.

Germline V gene lookup returns CDR1 LGHNA and CDR2 YNFKEQ. Germline trimming cut 3 bases from V and 1 base from J; bases unmatched to any gene: 6. This CDR3 is built from 16 residues. As regards this clone: Its antigen is not identified.

Source material: naive CD8+ T cells sorted from blood. The receptor's source is a human donor in good health. The chain is built from TRBV4-2 and TRBJ2-1; 7 bases align to TRBD2. In DNA form, the CDR3 reads TGTGCCAGCAGCCAGAGGTGGCGGGAGTCCTACAATGAGCAGTTCTTC. This sequence encodes CASSQRWRESYNEQFF.